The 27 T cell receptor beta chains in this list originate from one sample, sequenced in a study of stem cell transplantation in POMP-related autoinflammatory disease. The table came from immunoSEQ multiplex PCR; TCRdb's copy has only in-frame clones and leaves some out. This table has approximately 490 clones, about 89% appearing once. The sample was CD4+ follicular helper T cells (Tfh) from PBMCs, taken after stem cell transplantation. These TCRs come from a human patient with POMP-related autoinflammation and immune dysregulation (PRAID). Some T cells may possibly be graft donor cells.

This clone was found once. The CDR3 region has the DNA TGTGCCAGCAGTTTAATTAGCCGGGACAATGAGCAGTTCTTC. Encoded protein: CASSLISRDNEQFF. This chain connects TRBV28 to TRBJ2-1, with unresolved D. CDR3 length: 14 residues. V was pared by 2 bases and J by 5 bases, with 10 bases between. Looked up from germline, CDR1 is MDHEN and CDR2 is SYDVKM.

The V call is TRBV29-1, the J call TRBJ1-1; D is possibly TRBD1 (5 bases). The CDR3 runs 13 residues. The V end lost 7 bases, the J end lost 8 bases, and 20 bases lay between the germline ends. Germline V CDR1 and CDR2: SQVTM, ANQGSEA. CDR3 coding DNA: TGCAGCGGCCGGCGGGGGATGGGAGAGGAAGCTTTCTTT. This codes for CSGRRGMGEEAFF.

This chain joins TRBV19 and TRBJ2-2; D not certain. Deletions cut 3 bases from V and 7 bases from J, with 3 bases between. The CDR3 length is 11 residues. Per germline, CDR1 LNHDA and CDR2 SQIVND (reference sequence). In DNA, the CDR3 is TGTGCCAGTAGTATGTACGGGGAGCTGTTTTTT. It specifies CASSMYGELFF.

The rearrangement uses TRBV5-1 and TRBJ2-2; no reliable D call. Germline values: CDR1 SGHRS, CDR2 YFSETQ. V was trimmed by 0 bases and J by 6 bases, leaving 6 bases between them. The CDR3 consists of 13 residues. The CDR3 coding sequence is TGCGCCAGCAGCTTGGACGCGTCCGGGGAGCTGTTTTTT. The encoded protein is CASSLDASGELFF.

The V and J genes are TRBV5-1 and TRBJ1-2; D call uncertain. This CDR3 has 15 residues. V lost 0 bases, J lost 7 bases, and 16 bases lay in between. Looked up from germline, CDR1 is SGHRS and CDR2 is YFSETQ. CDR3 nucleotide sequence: TGCGCCAGCAGCTTGGCCCCCGGCGGGTCCGGTGGCTACACCTTC. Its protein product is CASSLAPGGSGGYTF.

CDR3 sequence reads: CATSDRRDGGLYEQYF. The CDR3 nucleotides read TGTGCCACCAGTGACCGCCGGGACGGGGGCCTTTACGAGCAGTACTTC. The chain recombines TRBV24-1 with TRBJ2-7, with D perhaps given as TRBD1 or TRBD2 (6 bases each). CDR1 is KGHDR, CDR2 SFDVKD, per germline. V lost 4 bases, J lost 4 bases, and 19 bases lay in between. The CDR3 spans 16 residues.

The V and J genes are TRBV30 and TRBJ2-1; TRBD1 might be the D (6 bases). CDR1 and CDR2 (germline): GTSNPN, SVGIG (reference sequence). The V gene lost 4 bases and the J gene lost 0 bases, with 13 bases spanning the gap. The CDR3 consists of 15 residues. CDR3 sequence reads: CAWNRDKVSYNEQFF. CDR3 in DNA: TGTGCCTGGAACAGGGATAAAGTCTCCTACAATGAGCAGTTCTTC.

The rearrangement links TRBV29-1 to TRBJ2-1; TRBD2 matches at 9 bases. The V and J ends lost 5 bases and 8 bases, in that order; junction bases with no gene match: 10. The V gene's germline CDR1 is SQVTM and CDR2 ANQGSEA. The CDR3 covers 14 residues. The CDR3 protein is CSVREREVFHEQFF. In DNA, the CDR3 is TGCAGCGTTAGGGAGCGGGAGGTCTTCCATGAGCAGTTCTTC.

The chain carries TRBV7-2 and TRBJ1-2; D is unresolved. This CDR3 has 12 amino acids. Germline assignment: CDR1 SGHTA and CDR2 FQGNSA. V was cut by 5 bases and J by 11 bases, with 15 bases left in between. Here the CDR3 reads CASSRDVSRYTF. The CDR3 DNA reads TGTGCCAGCAGCCGCGACGTATCTAGGTACACCTTC.

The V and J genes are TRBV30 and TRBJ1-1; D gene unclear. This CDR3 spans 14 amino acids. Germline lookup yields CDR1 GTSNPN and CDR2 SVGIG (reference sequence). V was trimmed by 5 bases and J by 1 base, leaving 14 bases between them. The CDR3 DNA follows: TGTGCCTGGGAGCGGGAGGGTCCGAACACTGAAGCTTTCTTT. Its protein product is CAWEREGPNTEAFF.

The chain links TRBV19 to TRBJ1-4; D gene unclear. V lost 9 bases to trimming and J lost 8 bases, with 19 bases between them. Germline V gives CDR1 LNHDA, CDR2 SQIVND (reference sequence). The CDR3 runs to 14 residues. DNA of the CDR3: TGTGCCAGCACCCCTTACTGGAGCTCCGAAAAACTGTTTTTT. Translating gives CASTPYWSSEKLFF.

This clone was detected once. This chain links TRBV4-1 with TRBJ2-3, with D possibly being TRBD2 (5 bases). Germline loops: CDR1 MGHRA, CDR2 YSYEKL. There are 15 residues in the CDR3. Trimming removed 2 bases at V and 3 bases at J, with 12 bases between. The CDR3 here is CASSQTSRRTDTQYF. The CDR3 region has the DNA TGCGCCAGCAGCCAAACTAGTAGGAGGACAGATACGCAGTATTTT.

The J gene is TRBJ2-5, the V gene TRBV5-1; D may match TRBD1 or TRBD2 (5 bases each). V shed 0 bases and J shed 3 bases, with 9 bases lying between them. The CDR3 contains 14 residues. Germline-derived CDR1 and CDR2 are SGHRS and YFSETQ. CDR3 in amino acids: CASSLVGTEETQYF. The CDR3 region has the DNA TGCGCCAGCAGCTTGGTGGGGACCGAAGAGACCCAGTACTTC. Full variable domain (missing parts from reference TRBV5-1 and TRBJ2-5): KAGVTQTPRYLIKTRGQQVTLSCSPISGHRSVSWYQQTPGQGLQFLFEYFSETQRNKGNFPGRFSGRQFSNSRSEMNVSTLELGDSALYLCASSLVGTEETQYFGPGTRLLVL.

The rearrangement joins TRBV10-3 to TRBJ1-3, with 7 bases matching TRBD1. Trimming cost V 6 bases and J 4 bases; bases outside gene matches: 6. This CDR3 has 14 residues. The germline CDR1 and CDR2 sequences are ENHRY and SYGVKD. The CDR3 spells CAIRKTGSGNTIYF. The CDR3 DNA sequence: TGTGCCATCAGGAAGACAGGGTCGGGAAACACCATATATTTT.

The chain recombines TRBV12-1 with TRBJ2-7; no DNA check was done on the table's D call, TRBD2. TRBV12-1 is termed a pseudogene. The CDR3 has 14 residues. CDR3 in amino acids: CASSKLAGGYEQYF. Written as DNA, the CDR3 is TGTGCCAGCAGCAAACTAGCGGGAGGGTACGAGCAGTACTTC.

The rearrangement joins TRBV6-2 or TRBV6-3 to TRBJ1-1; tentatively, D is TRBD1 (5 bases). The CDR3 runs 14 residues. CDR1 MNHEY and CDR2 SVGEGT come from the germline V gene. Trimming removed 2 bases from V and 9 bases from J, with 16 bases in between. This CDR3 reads CASSYGPGPGKAFF. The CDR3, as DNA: TGTGCCAGCAGTTACGGGCCGGGACCGGGGAAAGCTTTCTTT.

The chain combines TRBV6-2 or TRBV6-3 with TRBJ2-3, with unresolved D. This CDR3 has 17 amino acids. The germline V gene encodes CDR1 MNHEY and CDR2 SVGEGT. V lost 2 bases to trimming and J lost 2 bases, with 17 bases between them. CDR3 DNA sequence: TGTGCCAGCAGTTACCGCCTATCATCAGCCTACACAGATACGCAGTATTTT. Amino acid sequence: CASSYRLSSAYTDTQYF.

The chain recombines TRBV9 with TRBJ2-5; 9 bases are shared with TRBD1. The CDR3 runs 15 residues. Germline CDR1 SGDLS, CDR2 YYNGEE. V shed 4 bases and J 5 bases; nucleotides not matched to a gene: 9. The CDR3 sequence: CASSRSTGGWETQYF. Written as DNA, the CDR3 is TGTGCCAGCAGCAGGTCGACAGGGGGTTGGGAGACCCAGTACTTC.

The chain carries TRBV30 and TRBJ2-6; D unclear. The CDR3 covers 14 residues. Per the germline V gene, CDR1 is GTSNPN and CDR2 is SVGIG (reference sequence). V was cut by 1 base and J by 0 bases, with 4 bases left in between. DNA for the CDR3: TGTGCCTGGAGTGGAATCTCTGGGGCCAACGTCCTGACTTTC. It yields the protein CAWSGISGANVLTF.

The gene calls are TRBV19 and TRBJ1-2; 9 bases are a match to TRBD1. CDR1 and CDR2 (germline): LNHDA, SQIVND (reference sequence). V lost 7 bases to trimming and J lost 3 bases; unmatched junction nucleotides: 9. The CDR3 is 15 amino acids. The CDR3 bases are TGTGCCAGTAAAAGTAAGGGGACAGGGTACTATGGCTACACCTTC. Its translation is CASKSKGTGYYGYTF.

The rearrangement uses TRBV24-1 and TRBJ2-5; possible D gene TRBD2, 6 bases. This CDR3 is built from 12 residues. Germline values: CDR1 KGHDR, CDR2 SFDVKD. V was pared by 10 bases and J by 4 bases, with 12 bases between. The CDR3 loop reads CATASGGETQYF. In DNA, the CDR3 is TGTGCCACTGCGTCCGGGGGAGAGACCCAGTACTTC.

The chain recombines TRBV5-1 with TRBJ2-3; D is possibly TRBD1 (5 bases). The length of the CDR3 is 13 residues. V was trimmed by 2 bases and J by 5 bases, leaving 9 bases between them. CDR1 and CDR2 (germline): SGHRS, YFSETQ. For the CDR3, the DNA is TGCGCCAGCAGCTTAGGGGTCCAAGATACGCAGTATTTT. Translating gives CASSLGVQDTQYF.

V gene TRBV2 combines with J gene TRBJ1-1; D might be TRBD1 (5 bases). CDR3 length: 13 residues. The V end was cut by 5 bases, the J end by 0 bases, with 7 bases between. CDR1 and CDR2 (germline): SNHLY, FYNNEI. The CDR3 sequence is CASSRQLNTEAFF. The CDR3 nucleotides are TGTGCCAGCAGTCGACAGTTGAACACTGAAGCTTTCTTT.

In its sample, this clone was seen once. For the CDR3, the DNA is TGTGCCAGCAGCTCGCAGGGACAGGCCAAAGAGACCCAGTACTTC. Translated, it gives CASSSQGQAKETQYF. The chain combines TRBV5-5 with TRBJ2-5; 8 nucleotides line up with TRBD1. Germline V gene data show CDR1 as SGHKS and CDR2 as YYEKEE (reference sequence). Germline trimming cut 3 bases from V and 3 bases from J; bases unmatched to any gene: 7. The CDR3 runs to 15 residues.

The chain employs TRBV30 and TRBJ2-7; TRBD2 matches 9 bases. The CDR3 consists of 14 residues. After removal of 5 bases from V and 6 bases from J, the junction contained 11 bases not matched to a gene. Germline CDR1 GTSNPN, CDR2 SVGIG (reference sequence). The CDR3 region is CAWGLAGRNGEQYF. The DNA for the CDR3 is TGTGCCTGGGGTCTAGCGGGGAGGAACGGCGAGCAGTACTTC.

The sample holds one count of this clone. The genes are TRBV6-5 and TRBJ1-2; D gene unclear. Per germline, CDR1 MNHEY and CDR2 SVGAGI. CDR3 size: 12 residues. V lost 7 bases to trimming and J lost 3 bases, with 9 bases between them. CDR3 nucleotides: TGTGCCAGCATCAAGGACCACTATGGCTACACCTTC. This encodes CASIKDHYGYTF.

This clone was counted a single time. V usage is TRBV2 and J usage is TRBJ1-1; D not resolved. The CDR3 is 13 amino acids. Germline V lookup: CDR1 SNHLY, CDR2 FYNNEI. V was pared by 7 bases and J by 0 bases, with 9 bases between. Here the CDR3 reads CASTGSLNTEAFF. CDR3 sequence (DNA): TGTGCCAGCACCGGCAGTCTGAACACTGAAGCTTTCTTT. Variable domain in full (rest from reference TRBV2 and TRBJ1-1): EPEVTQTPSHQVTQMGQEVILRCVPISNHLYFYWYRQILGQKVEFLVSFYNNEISEKSEIFDDQFSVERPDGSNFTLKIRSTKLEDSAMYFCASTGSLNTEAFFGQGTRLTVV.